Below, 21 T cell receptor beta chains from the same sample are listed, as sequenced in a study of blood T cell repertoires in COVID-19. TCRdb's copy holds only in-frame clones and misses some; the assay was immunoSEQ multiplex PCR. The sample shows roughly 150,000 clones, 65% to 90% of them seen only once. Material: peripheral blood. Receptor source: a woman between 50 and 59 years old with acute or convalescent COVID-19.

This clone was seen only a few times. CDR3 sequence: CASSSNRLAVSTGELFF. CDR3 DNA sequence: TGCGCCAGCAGCTCGAATCGACTAGCGGTTTCCACCGGGGAGCTGTTTTTT. The chain carries TRBV5-1 and TRBJ2-2, with 9 bases that match TRBD2. The CDR3 covers 17 residues. Germline V lookup: CDR1 SGHRS, CDR2 YFSETQ. The V gene end was trimmed by 3 bases and the J gene end by 4 bases; junction bases not matched to a gene: 10.

The genes are TRBV19 and TRBJ2-7, with D perhaps TRBD1 (6 bases). Trimming took 8 bases from V and 5 from J, leaving 10 bases between them. The germline V gene has CDR1 LNHDA and CDR2 SQIVND (reference sequence). The CDR3 spans 11 residues. The CDR3 DNA reads TGTGCCAGTCAGGACAGAGACGAGCAGTACTTC. Translation gives CASQDRDEQYF.

This chain uses TRBV29-1 with TRBJ1-2; TRBD1 agrees at 8 bases. With 8 bases clipped from V and 10 bases from J, the junction kept 12 bases outside the gene matches. Germline values: CDR1 SQVTM, CDR2 ANQGSEA. CDR3 size: 12 residues. The CDR3 DNA is TGCAGCACTCGGACAGGGCCGTGGGACTACACCTTC. Translating it yields CSTRTGPWDYTF.

The CDR3 nucleotides are TGCGCCAGCAGCCGTCCCGGGACATTTGTGAATGAGCAGTTCTTC. Its translation is CASSRPGTFVNEQFF. The rearrangement links TRBV4-1 to TRBJ2-1, with D possibly being TRBD1 (6 bases). The V end lost 4 bases, the J end lost 7 bases, and 17 bases lay between the germline ends. The CDR3 spans 15 residues. From germline, CDR1 is MGHRA and CDR2 YSYEKL.

This chain links TRBV4-1 with TRBJ2-3; D perhaps matches TRBD2 (6 bases). The CDR3 runs to 19 residues. CDR1 and CDR2 from the germline V gene are MGHRA and YSYEKL. The ends were cut back, 6 bases at V and 0 bases at J, with 25 bases in the middle. The CDR3 nucleotides read TGCGCCAGCAGTTCTCAGTGGGCGGCTAGCGATGCTAGCACAGATACGCAGTATTTT. Protein sequence: CASSSQWAASDASTDTQYF.

This clone was recorded once. The chain recombines TRBV28 with TRBJ2-5; the D gene is possibly TRBD1 (6 bases). CDR3 length: 13 residues. Deletions cut 6 bases from V and 2 bases from J, with 10 bases between. CDR1 is MDHEN and CDR2 is SYDVKM in the germline V gene. Written as DNA, the CDR3 is TGTGCCAGCAGCTGGGGACAACAAGAGACCCAGTACTTC. This encodes CASSWGQQETQYF.

The rearrangement joins TRBV5-6 to TRBJ2-5; a weak D match, TRBD2 (6 bases). This CDR3 region has 13 residues. CDR1 is SGHDT, CDR2 YYEEEE, per germline. Trimming took 5 bases from V and 4 from J, leaving 12 bases between them. The DNA for the CDR3 is TGTGCCAGCAGGTCCCGGGGGTTAGAGACCCAGTACTTC. It is translated as CASRSRGLETQYF. The full variable domain, in which reference TRBV5-6 and TRBJ2-5 provide the parts outside the CDR3, is DAGVTQSPTHLIKTRGQQVTLRCSPKSGHDTVSWYQQALGQGPQFIFQYYEEEERQRGNFPDRFSGHQFPNYSSELNVNALLLGDSALYLCASRSRGLETQYFGPGTRLLVL.

This chain links TRBV18 with TRBJ1-2; D possibly corresponds to TRBD1 (5 bases). The germline V gene encodes CDR1 KGHSH and CDR2 LQKENI. The CDR3 sequence is 18 residues long. V was shortened by 1 base and J by 7 bases, with 25 bases between the two germline ends. The CDR3 reads CASSPQGLVFMDYGGYTF. The CDR3, as DNA: TGTGCCAGCTCACCACAGGGGTTAGTTTTTATGGACTATGGTGGCTACACCTTC.

The rearrangement uses TRBV5-1 and TRBJ1-3; D call uncertain. The germline CDR1 and CDR2 sequences are SGHRS and YFSETQ. V was shortened by 0 bases and J by 4 bases, with 8 bases between the two germline ends. This CDR3 has 14 residues. DNA for the CDR3: TGCGCCAGCAGCTTGGCCGGCAGGGGAAACACCATATATTTT. It yields the protein CASSLAGRGNTIYF.

The chain carries TRBV6-6 and TRBJ1-1, with 7 bases identical to TRBD1. The CDR3 is made up of 12 amino acids. V shed 8 bases and J 1 base; nucleotides not matched to a gene: 1. Germline V CDR1 and CDR2: MNHNY, SVGAGI (reference sequence). CDR3 region: CASRDRNTEAFF. The CDR3 DNA reads as TGTGCCAGCCGGGACAGGAACACTGAAGCTTTCTTT.

V usage is TRBV19 and J usage is TRBJ1-5; D possibly corresponds to TRBD1 (6 bases). In germline, CDR1 is LNHDA, CDR2 SQIVND (reference sequence). This CDR3 is 14 amino acids long. V lost 5 bases and J 0 bases, leaving 8 bases between the germline ends. Here the CDR3 DNA reads TGTGCCAGTAGTGGACAGAATAGCAATCAGCCCCAGCATTTT. Translating it yields CASSGQNSNQPQHF.

The V and J genes are TRBV27 and TRBJ1-1; perhaps TRBD1 as D (6 bases). Deletions cut 8 bases from V and 3 bases from J, with 16 bases between. CDR1 and CDR2 (germline): MNHEY, SMNVEV (reference sequence). The CDR3 runs to 14 residues. The chain's CDR3 is CASGGGMSDTEAFF. Written as DNA, the CDR3 is TGTGCCAGCGGGGGGGGCATGTCGGACACTGAAGCTTTCTTT.

This chain uses TRBV28 with TRBJ1-2; TRBD1 matches 7 bases. Germline V CDR1 and CDR2: MDHEN, SYDVKM. CDR3 length: 15 amino acids. Trimming removed 8 bases from V and 4 bases from J; junction bases left unmatched: 13. CDR3 in amino acids: CASGRGSVPPYGYTF. The DNA for the CDR3 is TGTGCCAGCGGCAGGGGGAGTGTGCCCCCCTATGGCTACACCTTC.

The J gene is TRBJ1-2, the V gene TRBV14; 10 bases fit TRBD1. V was pared by 0 bases and J by 3 bases, with 4 bases of the junction left unmatched. Germline V lookup: CDR1 SGHDN, CDR2 FVKESK. The CDR3 totals 16 residues. CDR3 sequence: CASSQDTGQGHYGYTF. Written as DNA, the CDR3 is TGTGCCAGCAGCCAAGATACGGGACAGGGGCACTATGGCTACACCTTC.

The sample holds a few counts of this clone. This rearrangement joins TRBV28 to TRBJ1-5; TRBD1 matches at 8 bases. Germline assignment: CDR1 MDHEN and CDR2 SYDVKM. This CDR3 spans 16 amino acids. The V gene end was trimmed by 6 bases and the J gene end by 2 bases; junction bases not matched to a gene: 9. CDR3 loop: CASSSRQGLGNQPQHF. The CDR3 region has the DNA TGTGCCAGCAGCTCAAGACAGGGGTTGGGCAATCAGCCCCAGCATTTT.

The chain carries TRBV27 and TRBJ2-7, with TRBD2 identical over 8 bases. V gave up 4 bases and J gave up 0 bases; unmatched junction bases: 5. The CDR3 is 15 residues long. The V gene's germline CDR1 is MNHEY and CDR2 SMNVEV (reference sequence). The DNA of the CDR3 is TGTGCCAGCAGTTACGGGGGGGGGCTCTCCTACGAGCAGTACTTC. As protein: CASSYGGGLSYEQYF.

The chain has TRBV5-4 and TRBJ1-5, with D uncertain. Trimming left V 4 bases short and J 5 bases short, with 7 bases between. Germline V gene data show CDR1 as SGHNT and CDR2 as YYREEE (reference sequence). There are 12 residues in the CDR3. CDR3 residues: CASSQEDQPQHF. CDR3 in DNA: TGTGCCAGCAGCCAAGAGGATCAGCCCCAGCATTTT. Supplemented by reference TRBV5-4 and TRBJ1-5, the full variable domain reads ETGVTQSPTHLIKTRGQQVTLRCSSQSGHNTVSWYQQALGQGPQFIFQYYREEENGRGNFPPRFSGLQFPNYSSELNVNALELDDSALYLCASSQEDQPQHFGDGTRLSIL.

The CDR3 region is CASSSGGWTGELFF. DNA of the CDR3: TGTGCCAGCAGCTCAGGGGGATGGACCGGGGAGCTGTTTTTT. The chain joins TRBV6-2 or TRBV6-3 to TRBJ2-2, with 7 bases fitting TRBD1. The CDR3 consists of 14 residues. V dropped 6 bases and J dropped 5; count of bases not matched to a gene: 6. CDR1 and CDR2 (germline): MNHEY, SVGEGT.

The chain carries TRBV7-2 and TRBJ2-5, with D perhaps TRBD2 (5 bases). Per germline, CDR1 SGHTA and CDR2 FQGNSA. The CDR3 loop spans 14 amino acids. V lost 5 bases to trimming and J lost 1 base, with 11 bases between them. The CDR3 sequence: CASSQSGSQETQYF. DNA for the CDR3: TGTGCCAGCAGCCAATCGGGATCCCAAGAGACCCAGTACTTC.

This chain connects TRBV7-9 to TRBJ2-4; the D gene is possibly TRBD1 (5 bases). CDR1 and CDR2 (germline): SEHNR, FQNEAQ (reference sequence). Deletions cut 6 bases from V and 0 bases from J, with 24 bases between. The length of the CDR3 is 19 residues. CDR3 DNA sequence: TGTGCCAGCAGTTACCCGCAGGGTGAAGCAAGGCTAGCCAAAAACATTCAGTACTTC. Translation gives CASSYPQGEARLAKNIQYF. The whole variable domain, remainder taken from reference TRBV7-9 and TRBJ2-4, is DTGVSQNPRHKITKRGQNVTFRCDPISEHNRLYWYRQTLGQGPEFLTYFQNEAQLEKSRLLSDRFSAERPKGSFSTLEIQRTEQGDSAMYLCASSYPQGEARLAKNIQYFGAGTRLSVL.

V gene TRBV7-9 combines with J gene TRBJ2-5; possibly TRBD2 for D (6 bases). CDR1 is SEHNR and CDR2 is FQNEAQ in the germline V gene (reference sequence). The CDR3 covers 16 residues. Trimming took 3 bases from V and 4 from J, leaving 18 bases between them. CDR3 DNA: TGTGCCAGCAGCTTCACCAACGCCGTGGGGGGAGAGACCCAGTACTTC. Amino acid sequence: CASSFTNAVGGETQYF. The variable domain in full, completed from reference TRBV7-9 and TRBJ2-5, reads DTGVSQNPRHKITKRGQNVTFRCDPISEHNRLYWYRQTLGQGPEFLTYFQNEAQLEKSRLLSDRFSAERPKGSFSTLEIQRTEQGDSAMYLCASSFTNAVGGETQYFGPGTRLLVL.